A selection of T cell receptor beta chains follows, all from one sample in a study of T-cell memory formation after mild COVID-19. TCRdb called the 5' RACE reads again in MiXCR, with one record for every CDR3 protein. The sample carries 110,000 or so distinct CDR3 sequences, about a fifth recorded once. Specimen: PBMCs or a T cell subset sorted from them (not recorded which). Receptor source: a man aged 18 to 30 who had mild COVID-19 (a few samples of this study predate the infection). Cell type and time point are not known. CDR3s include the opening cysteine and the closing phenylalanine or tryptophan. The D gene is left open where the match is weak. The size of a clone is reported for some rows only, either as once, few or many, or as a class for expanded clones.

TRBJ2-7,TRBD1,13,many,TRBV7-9,TGTGCCAGCAGCCCGGGACAGAACTACGAGCAGTACTTC,CASSPGQNYEQYF
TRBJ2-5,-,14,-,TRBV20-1,TGCAGTGCTGACCTAGTTACAGTAGAAGAGACCCAGTACTTC,CSADLVTVEETQYF
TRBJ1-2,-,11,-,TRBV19,TGTGCCAGTAGCACATACTATGGCTACACCTTC,CASSTYYGYTF
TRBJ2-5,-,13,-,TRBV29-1,TGCAGCGTTGAAGGGTCCCTCCAAGAGACCCAGTACTTC,CSVEGSLQETQYF
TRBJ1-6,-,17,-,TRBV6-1,TGTGCCAGCAGTGACCGGTTGGGGCTGAACTATAATTCACCCCTCCACTTT,CASSDRLGLNYNSPLHF
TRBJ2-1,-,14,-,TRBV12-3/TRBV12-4,TGTGCCAGCAGTTCAGGGTCCCGCTACAATGAGCAGTTCTTC,CASSSGSRYNEQFF
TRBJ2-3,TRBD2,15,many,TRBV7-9,TGTGCCAGCAGCCCCTCGGGGGGTAGCACAGATACGCAGTATTTT,CASSPSGGSTDTQYF
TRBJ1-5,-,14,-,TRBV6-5,TGTGCCAGCAGTTACCGGGGGGCGGACCAGCCCCAGCATTTT,CASSYRGADQPQHF
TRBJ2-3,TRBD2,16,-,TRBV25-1,TGTGCCAGCAGTGAACGAGCGGGGGATGGCACAGATACGCAGTATTTT,CASSERAGDGTDTQYF
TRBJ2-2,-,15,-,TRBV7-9,TGTGCCAGCAGCTTAGCGCGGGGGCACACCGGGGAGCTGTTTTTT,CASSLARGHTGELFF
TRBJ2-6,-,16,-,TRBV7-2,TGTGCCAGCAGCTCTATGGTTAGGTCTGGGGCCAACGTCCTGACTTTC,CASSSMVRSGANVLTF
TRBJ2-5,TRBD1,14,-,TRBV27,TGTGCCAGCAGTTCGCTGGACAGGGAAGAGACCCAGTACTTC,CASSSLDREETQYF
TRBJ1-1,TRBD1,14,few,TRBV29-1,TGCAGCGTCTGGACAGGGTGGATGAACACTGAAGCTTTCTTT,CSVWTGWMNTEAFF
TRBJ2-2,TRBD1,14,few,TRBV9,TGTGCCAGCAGCGCCTCAGGGGGCCACGGGGAGCTGTTTTTT,CASSASGGHGELFF
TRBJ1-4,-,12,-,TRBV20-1,TGCAGTGCTAGAGCCAAGGGAGGGAAACTGTTTTTT,CSARAKGGKLFF
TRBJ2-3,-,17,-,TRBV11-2,TGTGCCAGCAGCTTAGATGGGACCGGGCGGGGCACAGATACGCAGTATTTT,CASSLDGTGRGTDTQYF
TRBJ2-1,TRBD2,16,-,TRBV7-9,TGTGCCAGCAGCTTAGTGAGGCTAGCGGGGGATAATGAGCAGTTCTTC,CASSLVRLAGDNEQFF
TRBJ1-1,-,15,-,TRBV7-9,TGTGCCAGCAGCTTCGGACAGTTCATGAACACTGAAGCTTTCTTT,CASSFGQFMNTEAFF
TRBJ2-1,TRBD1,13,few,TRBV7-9,TGTGCCAGCAGCGACGCCCCGGGACAGGGGGAGTTCTTC,CASSDAPGQGEFF
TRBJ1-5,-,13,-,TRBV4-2,TGTGCCAGCAGCCAGTACAGGAATCAGCCCCAGCATTTT,CASSQYRNQPQHF
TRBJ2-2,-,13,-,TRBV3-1,TGTGCCAGCAGCCCAGAAAACACCGGGGAGCTGTTTTTT,CASSPENTGELFF
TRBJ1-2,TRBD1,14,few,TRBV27,TGTGCCAGCAGTTTATCCGCAGGGGGCTATGGCTACACCTTC,CASSLSAGGYGYTF
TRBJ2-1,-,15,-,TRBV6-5,TGTGCCAGCAGTTACCTACTAGGCGGCCTCAATGAGCAGTTCTTC,CASSYLLGGLNEQFF
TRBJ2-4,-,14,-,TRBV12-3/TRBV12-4,TGTGCCAGCAGTCCCCCCCGTAGGGAGAACATTCAGTACTTC,CASSPPRRENIQYF
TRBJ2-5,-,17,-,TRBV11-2,TGTGCCAGCAGCTTAGGGGGGAGAGGGGAGACACAAGAGACCCAGTACTTC,CASSLGGRGETQETQYF
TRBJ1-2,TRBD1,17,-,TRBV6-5,TGTGCCAGCAGTTACATCGGACAGGGGGAAAAGGCCTATGGCTACACCTTC,CASSYIGQGEKAYGYTF
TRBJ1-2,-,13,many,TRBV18,TGTGCCAGCTCACCACCCCAGAACTATGGCTACACCTTC,CASSPPQNYGYTF
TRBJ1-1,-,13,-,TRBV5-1,TGCGCCAGCAGCTTGACGGGGACCACTGAAGCTTTCTTT,CASSLTGTTEAFF
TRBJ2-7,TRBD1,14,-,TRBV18,TGTGCCAGCTCACCTGACAGGGTAGGCCACGAGCAGTACTTC,CASSPDRVGHEQYF
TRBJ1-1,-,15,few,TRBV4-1,TGCGCCAGCAGCCAAGAATTGGCCGGTGTCGCTGAAGCTTTCTTT,CASSQELAGVAEAFF
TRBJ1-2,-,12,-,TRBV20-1,TGCAGTGCAGGGAGACCCGGCTATGGCTACACCTTC,CSAGRPGYGYTF
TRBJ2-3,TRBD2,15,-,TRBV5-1,TGCGCCAGCAGCTTTACGGGGGGGCTCGGAGATACGCAGTATTTT,CASSFTGGLGDTQYF
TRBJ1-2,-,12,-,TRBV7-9,TGTGCCAGCAAGGGGGGCGAGTATGGCTACACCTTC,CASKGGEYGYTF
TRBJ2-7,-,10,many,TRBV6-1,TGTGCCAGCAGTGGCTACGAGCAGTACTTC,CASSGYEQYF
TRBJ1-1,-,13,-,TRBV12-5,TGTGCTAGTGGTCTCGGTCCGAACACTGAAGCTTTCTTT,CASGLGPNTEAFF
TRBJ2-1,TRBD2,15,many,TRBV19,TGTGCCAGTAGCCGGACTAGCGGCACCTACAATGAGCAGTTCTTC,CASSRTSGTYNEQFF
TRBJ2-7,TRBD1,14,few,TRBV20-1,TGCAGTGCTAGAGGTACAGGGGGCTGGTACGAGCAGTACTTC,CSARGTGGWYEQYF
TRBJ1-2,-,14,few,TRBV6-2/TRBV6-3,TGTGCCAGCAGTTACTCGTTCGGGGGATATGGCTACACCTTC,CASSYSFGGYGYTF
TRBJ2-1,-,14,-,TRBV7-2,TGTGCCAGCACCCTATCGGGAGTCTACAATGAGCAGTTCTTC,CASTLSGVYNEQFF
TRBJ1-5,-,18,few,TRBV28,TGTGCCAGCAGCCCCGACAGGAGATTCTCCTATAGCAATCAGCCCCAGCATTTT,CASSPDRRFSYSNQPQHF
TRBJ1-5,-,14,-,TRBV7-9,TGTGCCAGCAGCCCATGGACGGAAAATCAGCCCCAGCATTTT,CASSPWTENQPQHF
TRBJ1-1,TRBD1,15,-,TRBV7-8,TGTGCCAGCAGCTCCCAAGGACAGGGCTGGCCTGAAGCTTTCTTT,CASSSQGQGWPEAFF
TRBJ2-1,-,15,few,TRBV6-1,TGTGCCAGCAGTCCAGCCAGGGGATCCTACAATGAGCAGTTCTTC,CASSPARGSYNEQFF
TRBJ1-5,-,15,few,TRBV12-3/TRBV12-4,TGTGCCAGCAGGGGGGGGGGGCTGAGCAATCAGCCCCAGCATTTT,CASRGGGLSNQPQHF
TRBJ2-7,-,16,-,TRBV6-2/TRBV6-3,TGTGCCAGCAGTTACTCTGGAGGGGCAGGCTCCTACGAGCAGTACTTC,CASSYSGGAGSYEQYF
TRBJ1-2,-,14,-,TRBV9,TGTGCCAGCACTCCCGGGGAGAGGAGCTATGGCTACACCTTC,CASTPGERSYGYTF
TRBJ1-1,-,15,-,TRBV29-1,TGCAGCGTTGAAGGTGTACGGACGCAGAACACTGAAGCTTTCTTT,CSVEGVRTQNTEAFF
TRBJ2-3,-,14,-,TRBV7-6,TGTGCCAGCAGCTTCGGGGTCCAAGCAGATACGCAGTATTTT,CASSFGVQADTQYF
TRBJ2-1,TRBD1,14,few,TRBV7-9,TGTGCCAGCAGCTCCAACAGGGGGCGAAATGAGCAGTTCTTC,CASSSNRGRNEQFF
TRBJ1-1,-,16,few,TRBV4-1,TGCGCCAGCAGCCAAGGATTTAGGGGCGCGGAGACTGAAGCTTTCTTT,CASSQGFRGAETEAFF
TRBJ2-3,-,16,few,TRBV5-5,TGTGCCAGCAGCTCCTTCGGACAGCTCCGCACAGATACGCAGTATTTT,CASSSFGQLRTDTQYF
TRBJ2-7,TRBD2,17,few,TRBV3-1,TGTGCCAGCAGCCAAGATCCCCGGGGTAGCGGGGGTTTCGAGCAGTACTTC,CASSQDPRGSGGFEQYF
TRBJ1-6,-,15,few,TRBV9,TGTGCCAGCAGCCCACCGGGTGGGGGTCATTCACCCCTCCACTTT,CASSPPGGGHSPLHF